The 13 T cell receptor beta chains in this list originate from one sample, sequenced in a study of long-term antiretroviral therapy in people with HIV. This was the immunoSEQ v3.0 assay at survey level. Profiling relied on immunoSEQ multiplex PCR, and the TCRdb table lists in-frame clones only, not all of them. The repertoire consists of fewer than 35,000 clones, with roughly 97% occurring once and the leading ten covering roughly 2.9%. The sequenced sample was unsorted PBMCs, obtained 6.9 years after starting antiretroviral therapy. The receptor set was obtained from a man aged 25 to 40 with HIV.

This chain joins TRBV7-8 and TRBJ2-7; no reliable D call. The CDR3 runs 13 residues. V was trimmed by 5 bases and J by 6 bases, leaving 14 bases between them. Per germline, CDR1 SGHVS and CDR2 FQNEAQ. In DNA form, the CDR3 reads TGTGCCAGCAGCCCCGACGGGCGCGCCGAGCAGTACTTC. Translating it yields CASSPDGRAEQYF. The whole variable domain, remainder taken from reference TRBV7-8 and TRBJ2-7, is GAGVSQSPRYKVAKRGQDVALRCDPISGHVSLFWYQQALGQGPEFLTYFQNEAQLDKSGLPSDRFFAERPEGSVSTLKIQRTQQEDSAVYLCASSPDGRAEQYFGPGTRLTVT.

Only one count was recorded for this clone. This sequence joins TRBV10-3 and TRBJ2-2, with D maybe TRBD2 (5 bases). CDR1 ENHRY and CDR2 SYGVKD come from the germline V gene. V gave up 7 bases and J gave up 3 bases, with 9 bases separating them. This CDR3 region has 13 residues. The CDR3 DNA reads as TGTGCCATCAACCAACTAGACACCGGGGAGCTGTTTTTT. This gives the protein CAINQLDTGELFF.

In DNA form, the CDR3 reads TGTGCCAGTAGTATGGGAGAGACCCAGTACTTC. This translates into CASSMGETQYF. The chain has TRBV19 and TRBJ2-5, with D uncertain. The CDR3 loop spans 11 amino acids. Looked up from germline, CDR1 is LNHDA and CDR2 is SQIVND (reference sequence). The V gene lost 3 bases and the J gene lost 4 bases, with 3 bases spanning the gap.

V gene TRBV19 combines with J gene TRBJ2-5; 13 bases align to TRBD2. The CDR3 is 17 amino acids. V gave up 5 bases and J gave up 3 bases; unmatched junction bases: 9. The germline CDR1 and CDR2 sequences are LNHDA and SQIVND (reference sequence). DNA of the CDR3: TGTGCCAGTAGTTACCAGGGACTAGCGGGGCCGAAAGAGACCCAGTACTTC. Its translation is CASSYQGLAGPKETQYF.

The chain recombines TRBV10-3 with TRBJ2-3; 7 nucleotides agree with TRBD2. The CDR3 consists of 14 residues. The J segment lost 2 bases and the V segment lost 8 bases, leaving 7 bases of the junction unmatched. Germline-derived CDR1 and CDR2 are ENHRY and SYGVKD. CDR3 residues: CAIRPGGSTDTQYF. CDR3 DNA: TGTGCCATCCGGCCCGGGGGGTCCACAGATACGCAGTATTTT.

V is TRBV30 and J is TRBJ2-7; 8 bases match TRBD2. Per germline, CDR1 GTSNPN and CDR2 SVGIG (reference sequence). This CDR3 contains 13 residues. Losses at the gene ends were 0 bases for V and 5 bases for J; bases not matched to a gene: 3. The CDR3 DNA sequence: TGTGCCTGGAGTGTACGACTAGCGAACGAGCAGTACTTC. As protein: CAWSVRLANEQYF.

Regarding this clone: Additional DNA sequences in this sample encode the identical CDR3. This rearrangement joins TRBV7-2 to TRBJ2-1; 14 bases match TRBD2. The CDR3 extends over 15 amino acids. Looked up from germline, CDR1 is SGHTA and CDR2 is FQGNSA. V dropped 4 bases and J dropped 6; count of bases not matched to a gene: 2. In DNA, the CDR3 is TGTGCCAGCAGCTCGGGACTAGCGGGAGTCAATGAGCAGTTCTTC. Protein product: CASSSGLAGVNEQFF.

The chain couples TRBV7-2 to TRBJ2-3; weak D call: TRBD2 (6 bases). The CDR3 covers 12 residues. Per the germline V gene, CDR1 is SGHTA and CDR2 is FQGNSA. The V and J ends lost 2 bases and 11 bases respectively, with 11 bases between them. The CDR3 DNA reads TGTGCCAGCAGCTTACAGGAGGGCGTGCAGTATTTT. Residues: CASSLQEGVQYF. Based on the CDR3 plus reference TRBV7-2 and TRBJ2-3, the full variable domain is GAGVSQSPSNKVTEKGKDVELRCDPISGHTALYWYRQSLGQGLEFLIYFQGNSAPDKSGLPSDRFSAERTGGSVSTLTIQRTQQEDSAVYLCASSLQEGVQYFGPGTRLTVL.

The chain uses TRBV19 and TRBJ2-7; a weak D match, TRBD2 (6 bases). CDR3 length equals 15 residues. From germline, CDR1 is LNHDA and CDR2 SQIVND (reference sequence). Trimming stripped 1 base from V and 5 bases from J, with 15 bases between. The CDR3 bases are TGTGCCAGTAGTATAGGCGGGACGGCCCTAGACGAGCAGTACTTC. Protein: CASSIGGTALDEQYF.

The V gene is TRBV6-6, the J gene TRBJ2-1; unclear D gene. Per germline, CDR1 MNHNY and CDR2 SVGAGI (reference sequence). V gave up 5 bases and J gave up 2 bases, with 10 bases separating them. The CDR3 totals 14 residues. CDR3 in amino acids: CASSPTDTYNEQFF. The CDR3 DNA reads as TGTGCCAGCAGTCCCACGGATACCTACAATGAGCAGTTCTTC.

V gene TRBV2 combines with J gene TRBJ2-7; 9 bases are shared with TRBD2. Trimming at V came to 6 bases and at J to 3 bases, leaving 6 bases not matched to a gene. Per the germline V gene, CDR1 is SNHLY and CDR2 is FYNNEI. The CDR3 is 14 residues long. The CDR3 spells CASRTLAGRYEQYF. The CDR3 DNA is TGTGCCAGCAGGACCCTAGCGGGGCGCTACGAGCAGTACTTC.

In its sample, this clone was seen once. The CDR3 is CSVEAATGSSYNEQFF. The CDR3 bases are TGCAGCGTTGAAGCTGCGACAGGGAGCTCCTACAATGAGCAGTTCTTC. V and J are TRBV29-1 and TRBJ2-1, with TRBD1 matching over 7 bases. The CDR3 is 16 amino acids. CDR1 SQVTM and CDR2 ANQGSEA come from the germline V gene. V gave up 1 base and J gave up 0 bases; unmatched junction bases: 6.

The J gene is TRBJ1-1, the V gene TRBV18; no clear D gene. This CDR3 comprises 12 residues. Germline V gives CDR1 KGHSH, CDR2 LQKENI. Trimming cost V 9 bases and J 0 bases, with 8 bases left between them. CDR3 in amino acids: CASQRMNTEAFF. CDR3 bases: TGTGCCAGTCAGAGAATGAACACTGAAGCTTTCTTT.